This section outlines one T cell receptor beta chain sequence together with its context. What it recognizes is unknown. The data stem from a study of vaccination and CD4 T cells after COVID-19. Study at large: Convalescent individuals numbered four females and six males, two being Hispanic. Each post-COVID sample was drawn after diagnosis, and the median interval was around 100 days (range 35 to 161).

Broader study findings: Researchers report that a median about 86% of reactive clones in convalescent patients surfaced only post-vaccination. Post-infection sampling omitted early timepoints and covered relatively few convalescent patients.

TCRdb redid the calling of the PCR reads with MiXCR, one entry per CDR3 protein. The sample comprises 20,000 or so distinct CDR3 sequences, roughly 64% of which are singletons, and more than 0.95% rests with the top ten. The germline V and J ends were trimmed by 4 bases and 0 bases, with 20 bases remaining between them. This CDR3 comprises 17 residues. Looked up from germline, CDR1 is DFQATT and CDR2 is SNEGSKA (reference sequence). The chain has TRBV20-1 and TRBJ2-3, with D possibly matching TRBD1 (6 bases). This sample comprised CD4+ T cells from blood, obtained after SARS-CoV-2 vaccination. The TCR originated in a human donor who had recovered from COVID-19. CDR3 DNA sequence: TGCAGTGCTATCCGCCAAACCGGACAGACTAGCACAGATACGCAGTATTTT. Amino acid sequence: CSAIRQTGQTSTDTQYF.